This TCR beta chain was found in a study of T cell repertoires in cytomegalovirus infection. Via MiXCR, TCRdb re-called the reads, giving one row per CDR3 protein. The sample has about 320,000 distinct CDR3 sequences, 8% to 9.5% seen once. In germline, CDR1 is SGHAT, CDR2 FQNNGV. V dropped 5 bases and J dropped 0; count of bases not matched to a gene: 8. This CDR3 has 16 residues. This TCR was recovered from a human donor in good health (CMV status not recorded). Some clones in this sample may be carry-over from other donors' samples. The chain links TRBV11-2 to TRBJ2-3; 7 bases are a match to TRBD2. Sequencing used PBMCs. CDR3 residues: CASSPRLATSTDTQYF. The CDR3 DNA reads as TGTGCCAGCAGCCCTAGACTAGCCACTAGCACAGATACGCAGTATTTT.